This T cell receptor beta chain was captured by sequencing in a study of blood T cells in healthy people across ages. The table lists this clonotype with a few counts. Antigen unknown. Germline V gives CDR1 DFQATT, CDR2 SNEGSKA (reference sequence). The CDR3 sequence is 14 residues long. Losses at the gene ends were 6 bases for V and 7 bases for J; bases not matched to a gene: 12. Regarding the study as a whole: The unsorted PBMCs prevented any conclusive comparison of naive versus antigen-experienced cells. Naive T cell percentage and TCR beta diversity correlated strongly. A roughly linear fall in TCR beta diversity per million T cells was seen with increasing age.

Sample-barcoded 5' priming and a J-beta primer mix drove a second PCR of 7 to 11 cycles. TCRdb re-analysed the 5' RACE reads in MiXCR, keeping a single row per CDR3 protein. The table records 270,000 or so distinct CDR3 sequences, around 30% of them present only once. The sample comprised blood. V is TRBV20-1 and J is TRBJ2-7, with 10 bases matching TRBD1. The receptor's source is a woman aged 70-85 years in good health. CDR3 residues: CSATRTGGVWEQYF. DNA for the CDR3: TGCAGTGCCACTAGGACAGGGGGAGTTTGGGAGCAGTACTTC.